The 11 T cell receptor beta chains below were found in one sample sequenced in a study of shared clonotypes between healthy human individuals. The data were produced by immunoSEQ multiplex PCR, yet TCRdb's version contains in-frame clones alone and is incomplete. The repertoire consists of about 610,000 clones, with about 96% occurring once and the leading ten covering approximately 0.12%. Naive CD8 cells were CD45RO-negative, positively selected for CCR7, excluding terminally differentiated effector memory CD45RA+ cells. What was sequenced was naive CD8+ T cells sorted from blood. The receptors here all came from a woman in her twenties or thirties in good health.

In this sample, this clone turned up once. V usage is TRBV5-1 and J usage is TRBJ2-7, with 12 bases fitting TRBD2. The CDR3 consists of 17 residues. Germline CDR1 SGHRS, CDR2 YFSETQ. After removal of 4 bases from V and 0 bases from J, the junction contained 8 bases not matched to a gene. This chain's CDR3 is CASSNRLAGVSSYEQYF. The CDR3 nucleotides read TGCGCCAGCAGCAACCGACTAGCGGGAGTCAGCTCCTACGAGCAGTACTTC.

The rearrangement uses TRBV27 and TRBJ2-7; TRBD2 matches 11 bases. Germline CDR1 reads MNHEY; CDR2 reads SMNVEV (reference sequence). V lost 5 bases and J lost 5; bases outside the gene matches: 8. This CDR3 spans 15 amino acids. The CDR3 DNA sequence: TGTGCCAGCAGTCCTTCACTAGCGGGAGTCGACGAGCAGTACTTC. It is translated as CASSPSLAGVDEQYF.

The chain recombines TRBV9 with TRBJ1-2; D possibly corresponds to TRBD1 (5 bases). The CDR3 length is 15 residues. Trimming cost V 3 bases and J 4 bases, with 16 bases left between them. The germline V gene has CDR1 SGDLS and CDR2 YYNGEE. For the CDR3, the DNA is TGTGCCAGCAGCGCCGACAGTTCTGGGGCCTATGGCTACACCTTC. As protein: CASSADSSGAYGYTF.

The chain couples TRBV5-1 to TRBJ1-1; no reliable D call. The V and J ends lost 0 bases and 1 base respectively, with 10 bases between them. This CDR3 is built from 15 residues. Germline CDR1 is SGHRS and CDR2 is YFSETQ. CDR3 sequence (DNA): TGCGCCAGCAGCTTGGAATTGGCAGGGAACACTGAAGCTTTCTTT. Translating gives CASSLELAGNTEAFF.

The CDR3 sequence is CASSDSGSYNEQFF. The CDR3 region has the DNA TGTGCCAGCAGTGATAGCGGATCCTACAATGAGCAGTTCTTC. This sequence joins TRBV25-1 and TRBJ2-1, with TRBD2 as a possible D gene (6 bases). The CDR3 is 14 residues long. Trimming cost V 3 bases and J 1 base, with 7 bases left between them. The germline V gene encodes CDR1 MGHDK and CDR2 SYGVNS.

The rearrangement links TRBV4-1 to TRBJ2-2; 9 nucleotides agree with TRBD1. The trim removed 2 bases at V and 9 bases at J, leaving 16 bases unmatched. The CDR3 sequence is 18 residues long. Germline CDR1 is MGHRA and CDR2 is YSYEKL. CDR3 in amino acids: CASSQRLLGQGDWRELFF. The CDR3 bases are TGCGCCAGCAGCCAACGATTATTGGGACAGGGAGATTGGAGGGAGCTGTTTTTT.

The chain couples TRBV29-1 to TRBJ1-2; no clear D gene. Germline CDR1 reads SQVTM; CDR2 reads ANQGSEA. The CDR3 has 13 amino acids. Trimming left V 4 bases short and J 6 bases short, with 15 bases between. The CDR3 sequence: CSVVGRVMDGYTF. In nucleotides, the CDR3 is TGCAGCGTTGTGGGAAGGGTTATGGATGGCTACACCTTC.

V gene TRBV4-1 combines with J gene TRBJ1-5, with unresolved D. There are 16 residues in the CDR3. The germline V gene has CDR1 MGHRA and CDR2 YSYEKL. V was shortened by 0 bases and J by 3 bases, with 12 bases between the two germline ends. The CDR3 is CASSQEVQLLNQPQHF. In DNA form, the CDR3 reads TGCGCCAGCAGCCAAGAAGTCCAGCTCCTCAATCAGCCCCAGCATTTT.

V usage is TRBV7-9 and J usage is TRBJ2-7, with TRBD1 matching over 9 bases. J was trimmed by 2 bases and V by 5 bases; bases with no gene match: 7. There are 15 residues in the CDR3. In germline, CDR1 is SEHNR, CDR2 FQNEAQ (reference sequence). CDR3 nucleotide sequence: TGTGCCAGCAGCCTACAGGGGGCGAAAACCTACGAGCAGTACTTC. The encoded protein is CASSLQGAKTYEQYF.

This clone was recorded once. This rearrangement joins TRBV29-1 to TRBJ1-1, with 9 bases fitting TRBD1. The CDR3 covers 12 residues. Germline V gene data show CDR1 as SQVTM and CDR2 as ANQGSEA. V shed 7 bases and J 4 bases; nucleotides not matched to a gene: 4. The CDR3 loop reads CSGGQGPTEAFF. The DNA for the CDR3 is TGCAGCGGGGGACAGGGCCCCACTGAAGCTTTCTTT.

The chain recombines TRBV2 with TRBJ2-1; TRBD2 agrees at 7 bases. This CDR3 spans 16 amino acids. The trim removed 2 bases at V and 8 bases at J, leaving 12 bases unmatched. Germline lookup yields CDR1 SNHLY and CDR2 FYNNEI. The CDR3 DNA reads TGTGCCAGCAGTGAATTTCCTAGCGGAGCTTTCGATGAGCAGTTCTTC. Its translation is CASSEFPSGAFDEQFF.